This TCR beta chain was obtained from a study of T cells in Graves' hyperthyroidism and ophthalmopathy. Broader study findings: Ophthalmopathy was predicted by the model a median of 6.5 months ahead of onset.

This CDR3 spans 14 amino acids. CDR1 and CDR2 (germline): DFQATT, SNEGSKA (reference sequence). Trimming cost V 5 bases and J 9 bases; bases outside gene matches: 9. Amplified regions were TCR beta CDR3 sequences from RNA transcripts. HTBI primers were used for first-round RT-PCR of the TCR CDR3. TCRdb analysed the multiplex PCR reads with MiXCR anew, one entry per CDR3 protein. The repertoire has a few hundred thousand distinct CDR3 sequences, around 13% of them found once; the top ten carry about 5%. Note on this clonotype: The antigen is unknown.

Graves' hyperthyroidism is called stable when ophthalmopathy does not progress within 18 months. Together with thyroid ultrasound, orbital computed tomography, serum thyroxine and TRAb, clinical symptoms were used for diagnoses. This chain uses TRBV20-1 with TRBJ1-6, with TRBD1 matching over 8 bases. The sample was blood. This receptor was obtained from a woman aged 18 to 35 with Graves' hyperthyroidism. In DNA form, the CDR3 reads TGCAGTGCTGGACCGACAGGGGACTCTTCACCCCTCCACTTT. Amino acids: CSAGPTGDSSPLHF.